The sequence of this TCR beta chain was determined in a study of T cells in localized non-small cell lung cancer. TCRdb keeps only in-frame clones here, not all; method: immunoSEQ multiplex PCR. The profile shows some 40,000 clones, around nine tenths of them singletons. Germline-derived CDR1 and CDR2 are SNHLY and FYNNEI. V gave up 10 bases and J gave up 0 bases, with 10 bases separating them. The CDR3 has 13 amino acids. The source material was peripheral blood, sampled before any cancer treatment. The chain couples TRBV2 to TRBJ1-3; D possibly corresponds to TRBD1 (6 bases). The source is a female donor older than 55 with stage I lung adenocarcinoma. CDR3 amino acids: CATGQSSGNTIYF. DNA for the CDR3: TGTGCCACCGGACAGAGCTCTGGAAACACCATATATTTT. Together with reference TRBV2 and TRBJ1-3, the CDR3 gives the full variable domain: EPEVTQTPSHQVTQMGQEVILRCVPISNHLYFYWYRQILGQKVEFLVSFYNNEISEKSEIFDDQFSVERPDGSNFTLKIRSTKLEDSAMYFCATGQSSGNTIYFGEGSWLTVV.